One and the same sample provided the 14 T cell receptor beta chains below, sequenced in a study of cytomegalovirus exposure and HLA in healthy donors. The PCR had 60 Vbeta and 13 Jbeta primers. The method was immunoSEQ multiplex PCR; TCRdb's version includes in-frame clones alone and lacks a portion of them. Of around 120,000 clones listed, about three quarters are singletons. Input material: PBMCs. All receptors derive from a woman aged 40 to 49 in good health and CMV-seropositive.

The chain combines TRBV7-2 with TRBJ1-6; D call uncertain. Germline V gene sequence: CDR1 SGHTA, CDR2 FQGNSA. This CDR3 has 15 amino acids. Deletions cut 1 base from V and 5 bases from J, with 9 bases between. This chain's CDR3 is CASSLDSFNNSPLHF. CDR3 DNA: TGTGCCAGCAGCTTAGACAGCTTCAATAATTCACCCCTCCACTTT.

The chain is built from TRBV7-7 and TRBJ2-5, with TRBD2 as a possible D gene (5 bases). V lost 5 bases, J lost 2 bases, and 9 bases lay in between. CDR3 size: 13 residues. CDR1 is SSHAT and CDR2 is FNYEAQ in the germline V gene (reference sequence). CDR3 DNA sequence: TGTGCCAGCAGCCAAGAGGGACAAGAGACCCAGTACTTC. Amino acids: CASSQEGQETQYF.

This clone was seen just once. This chain uses TRBV12-2 with TRBJ2-7; TRBD2 is the table's D call, not checked against the DNA. TRBV12-2 has pseudogene status. The CDR3 extends over 19 amino acids. This CDR3 is CASRLECTLREEGAYEQYF. CDR3 nucleotide sequence: TGTGCAAGTCGCTTAGAATGTACCCTTAGGGAGGAAGGGGCCTACGAGCAGTACTTC.

This chain connects TRBV5-6 to TRBJ1-1; TRBD1 matches at 7 bases. The CDR3 loop spans 13 amino acids. Trimming removed 1 base from V and 6 bases from J; junction bases left unmatched: 3. Looked up from germline, CDR1 is SGHDT and CDR2 is YYEEEE. The CDR3 sequence is CASSLMQGAEAFF. The DNA for the CDR3 is TGTGCCAGCAGCTTGATGCAGGGGGCTGAAGCTTTCTTT.

This chain joins TRBV6-1 and TRBJ1-2; no reliable D call. Trimming took off 2 bases at V and 4 bases at J, with 8 bases between the two ends. The CDR3 spans 13 residues. CDR1 MNHNS and CDR2 SASEGT come from the germline V gene. CDR3 in amino acids: CASSETAVYGYTF. In DNA form, the CDR3 reads TGTGCCAGCAGTGAAACGGCGGTCTATGGCTACACCTTC.

V gene TRBV10-3 combines with J gene TRBJ1-1; possible D gene TRBD1, 6 bases. Trimming took off 7 bases at V and 1 base at J, with 10 bases between the two ends. CDR3 size: 13 residues. Germline-derived CDR1 and CDR2 are ENHRY and SYGVKD. The CDR3 is CAITTTGNTEAFF. The CDR3 bases are TGTGCCATCACCACGACAGGGAACACTGAAGCTTTCTTT.

The rearrangement uses TRBV10-3 and TRBJ1-1; TRBD1 matches at 12 bases. The ends lost 6 bases at V and 6 bases at J; junction bases unmatched: 8. Germline V gene data show CDR1 as ENHRY and CDR2 as SYGVKD. The CDR3 runs 15 residues. CDR3 sequence reads: CAIRSGTGGSAEAFF. The CDR3 bases are TGTGCCATCAGGTCCGGGACAGGGGGCTCTGCTGAAGCTTTCTTT.

The rearrangement links TRBV5-1 to TRBJ1-1; the match to TRBD1 covers 9 bases. Germline V CDR1 and CDR2: SGHRS, YFSETQ. The ends lost 4 bases at V and 8 bases at J; junction bases unmatched: 9. The CDR3 is 14 residues long. The CDR3 DNA sequence: TGCGCCAGCAGCGACCAGCCTACAGGGGGCGAAGCTTTCTTT. Translating it yields CASSDQPTGGEAFF.

Of note for this clone: Other DNA sequences in the sample encode the same CDR3. J is TRBJ1-2 and V is TRBV5-1; D perhaps matches TRBD1 (5 bases). CDR1 is SGHRS, CDR2 YFSETQ, per germline. The CDR3 covers 14 residues. Deletions cut 0 bases from V and 2 bases from J, with 8 bases between. The CDR3 reads CASSLGQSNYGYTF. CDR3 in DNA: TGCGCCAGCAGCTTGGGACAGTCGAACTATGGCTACACCTTC.

The V gene is TRBV4-2, the J gene TRBJ1-5; D remains unclear. The CDR3 extends over 15 amino acids. V lost 0 bases to trimming and J lost 9 bases, with 15 bases between them. Looked up from germline, CDR1 is LGHNA and CDR2 is YNFKEQ. The CDR3 nucleotides read TGTGCCAGCAGCCAAGAGAAACGGGGATCATGGCCCCAGCATTTT. It is translated as CASSQEKRGSWPQHF.

The rearrangement uses TRBV7-9 and TRBJ2-7, with 9 positions matching TRBD1. The CDR3 contains 12 residues. The V gene's germline CDR1 is SEHNR and CDR2 FQNEAQ (reference sequence). CDR3 in amino acids: CAVAGTGREQYF. The DNA for the CDR3 is TGTGCAGTGGCCGGGACAGGGCGGGAGCAGTACTTC.

The chain combines TRBV19 with TRBJ1-5; possibly TRBD1 for D (5 bases). The CDR3 spans 14 residues. Germline-derived CDR1 and CDR2 are LNHDA and SQIVND (reference sequence). The V end was cut by 6 bases, the J end by 1 base, with 10 bases between. The CDR3 DNA is TGTGCCAGTAGAATTCGACAGAGCAATCAGCCCCAGCATTTT. It is translated as CASRIRQSNQPQHF.

This clone was seen only a few times. The chain recombines TRBV4-1 with TRBJ2-7, with D possibly matching TRBD1 (5 bases). This CDR3 is built from 15 residues. Germline CDR1 is MGHRA and CDR2 is YSYEKL. V shed 0 bases and J shed 3 bases, with 12 bases lying between them. CDR3 nucleotide sequence: TGCGCCAGCAGCCAAGATCCCCAGGGCCGCTACGAGCAGTACTTC. Translation: CASSQDPQGRYEQYF.

This chain links TRBV4-3 with TRBJ1-2, with a possible D match to TRBD1 (5 bases). Trimming left V 8 bases short and J 3 bases short, with 19 bases between. The germline gives CDR1 LGHNA, CDR2 YSLEER. The CDR3 extends over 15 amino acids. The CDR3 loop is CASGKTPTGDYGYTF. The CDR3 DNA sequence: TGCGCCAGCGGAAAGACCCCTACGGGGGACTATGGCTACACCTTC.